This T cell receptor (beta chain) was observed in a study of T cell repertoires in cytomegalovirus infection. V was pared by 4 bases and J by 10 bases, with 14 bases between. The CDR3 covers 13 residues. Germline V CDR1 and CDR2: SEHNR, FQNEAQ (reference sequence). TCRdb ran MiXCR on the reads and lists one entry per CDR3 protein. The repertoire consists of around 240,000 distinct CDR3 sequences, with over 20% occurring once and the leading ten covering roughly 18%. Study-wide findings and caveats: Ex vivo, HLA-C-restricted CMV-specific TCR beta clonotypes prevailed over the rest of the response.

This clonotype was detected only a few times. Its antigen is undetermined. The sequence derives from a human donor in good health (CMV status not recorded). Some clones in this sample may be carry-over from other donors' samples. The chain has TRBV7-9 and TRBJ2-1; D might be TRBD2 (7 bases). The specimen was CD8+ T cells from PBMCs. In DNA, the CDR3 is TGTGCCAGCAGCTCGAGGGGGGGAGTGGAGCAGTTCTTC. Its protein is CASSSRGGVEQFF.